The sequence of this T cell receptor (beta chain) was determined in a study of T-cell memory formation after mild COVID-19. Study details: Largely donor-specific sequence clusters came from a couple of donors.

V lost 0 bases and J lost 7; bases outside the gene matches: 2. This CDR3 contains 15 residues. CDR1 and CDR2 (germline): SGDLS, YYNGEE. Sample barcodes and UMIs were carried by the TCR alpha and TCR beta cDNA libraries that 5'RACE generated with constant-segment primers. From the 5' RACE reads, TCRdb called clonotypes with MiXCR, one entry per CDR3 protein. The sample shows under 400,000 distinct CDR3 sequences, roughly 20% of them seen only once. Whole-study findings and limits: Some clones that responded turned up in pre-infection memory, which suggests that cross-reactive memory joined in.

Turning to this clonotype: Its specificity is not known.

The specimen was PBMCs or a T cell subset sorted from them (not recorded which). This chain connects TRBV9 to TRBJ2-1; 12 positions match TRBD2. The TCR comes from an adult woman who had mild COVID-19 (a few samples of this study predate the infection). Cell type and time point are not known. CDR3 region: CASSVGTSGKNEQFF. The CDR3 nucleotides are TGTGCCAGCAGCGTAGGGACTAGCGGGAAGAATGAGCAGTTCTTC.